Presented here are 25 T cell receptor beta chains from one specimen sequenced in a study of cytomegalovirus exposure and HLA in healthy donors. Researchers ran the PCR with 60 Vbeta and 13 Jbeta primers. The repertoire was sequenced with immunoSEQ multiplex PCR; TCRdb's copy has only in-frame clones and lacks some. The table shows approximately 100,000 clones, with roughly 69% occurring only once. Specimen: PBMCs. Receptors originate from a man aged 45-65 years in good health and CMV-seropositive.

The genes are TRBV6-1 and TRBJ2-3, with D possibly TRBD2 on 5 matching bases. The CDR3 runs to 17 residues. The V end was cut by 2 bases, the J end by 2 bases, with 17 bases between. Germline V lookup: CDR1 MNHNS, CDR2 SASEGT. As DNA, the CDR3 is TGTGCCAGCAGTGAAACGTGGGTAGCGCTCAACACAGATACGCAGTATTTT. Protein product: CASSETWVALNTDTQYF.

In its sample, this clone was seen a few times. The rearrangement uses TRBV19 and TRBJ2-3, with 11 positions matching TRBD2. Germline lookup yields CDR1 LNHDA and CDR2 SQIVND (reference sequence). This CDR3 is 14 amino acids long. With V trimmed by 8 bases and J by 3 bases, 4 bases remained unmatched. CDR3 in amino acids: CASGLAGWTDTQYF. In DNA form, the CDR3 reads TGTGCCAGTGGACTAGCGGGTTGGACAGATACGCAGTATTTT.

The rearrangement uses TRBV6-1 and TRBJ1-6; the D is unclear. The germline gives CDR1 MNHNS, CDR2 SASEGT. The V gene lost 5 bases and the J gene lost 5 bases, with 7 bases spanning the gap. The CDR3 is 13 residues long. In DNA form, the CDR3 reads TGTGCCAGCAGTTCCCCCAATAATTCACCCCTCCACTTT. Residues: CASSSPNNSPLHF.

The chain joins TRBV27 to TRBJ2-5; 14 bases map to TRBD2. The germline V gene has CDR1 MNHEY and CDR2 SMNVEV (reference sequence). The CDR3 totals 17 residues. The junction had 8 bases not matched to a gene; V was cut back by 3 bases and J by 5 bases. The CDR3 sequence is CASSFRGLAGVGETQYF. In DNA, the CDR3 is TGTGCCAGCAGTTTCCGGGGACTAGCGGGAGTCGGTGAGACCCAGTACTTC.

This sequence joins TRBV20-1 and TRBJ1-1, with no clear D. V was shortened by 4 bases and J by 4 bases, with 7 bases between the two germline ends. This CDR3 region has 11 residues. Germline V gives CDR1 DFQATT, CDR2 SNEGSKA (reference sequence). CDR3 DNA sequence: TGCAGTGCTATCGGAGGCACTGAAGCTTTCTTT. Protein: CSAIGGTEAFF.

This clone was observed once. V and J are TRBV5-1 and TRBJ2-7; the D gene is possibly TRBD1 (6 bases). Looked up from germline, CDR1 is SGHRS and CDR2 is YFSETQ. The CDR3 is 16 amino acids. The V and J ends lost 2 bases and 0 bases respectively, with 15 bases between them. CDR3 region: CASSFNQGLTSYEQYF. CDR3 bases: TGCGCCAGCAGCTTTAACCAGGGGCTCACCTCCTACGAGCAGTACTTC.

The chain is built from TRBV11-3 and TRBJ2-7; a possible D gene is TRBD2 (6 bases). Germline values: CDR1 SGHNT, CDR2 YENEEA. This CDR3 is 15 amino acids long. V dropped 4 bases and J dropped 6 bases, with 19 bases sitting between them. CDR3 in amino acids: CASSSLGEVSSEQYF. In DNA form, the CDR3 reads TGTGCCAGCAGCTCTCTAGGGGAGGTCTCTTCCGAGCAGTACTTC.

V usage is TRBV11-2 and J usage is TRBJ2-5, with 7 bases matching TRBD2. CDR3 size: 16 residues. Germline V gives CDR1 SGHAT, CDR2 FQNNGV. V shed 3 bases, J shed 5 bases, and the junction held 12 bases outside the gene matches. CDR3 nucleotide sequence: TGTGCCAGCAGCTTTACTGGGAGCGGGATCCGGGAGACCCAGTACTTC. Its translation is CASSFTGSGIRETQYF.

As to this clone: The junction departs from the called germline gene at one end, perhaps through a read error. The rearrangement links TRBV6-1 to TRBJ1-3; TRBD1 matches at 8 bases. The CDR3 covers 13 residues. Germline V CDR1 and CDR2: MNHNS, SASEGT. The CDR3 loop reads CASIRRTGPAGDF. CDR3 DNA: TGTGCCAGCATTCGGAGGACAGGGCCCGCGGGTGATTTT.

The chain employs TRBV29-1 and TRBJ2-5; 11 nucleotides agree with TRBD1. Per germline, CDR1 SQVTM and CDR2 ANQGSEA. With 7 bases clipped from V and 0 bases from J, the junction kept 13 bases outside the gene matches. The CDR3 is 17 residues long. The CDR3 bases are TGCAGCGCCGAGGGGGGGACAGGGGGAGGCGACCAAGAGACCCAGTACTTC. It is translated as CSAEGGTGGGDQETQYF.

V and J are TRBV9 and TRBJ2-1, with D tentatively TRBD1 (5 bases). V shed 4 bases and J shed 0 bases, with 14 bases lying between them. The V gene's germline CDR1 is SGDLS and CDR2 YYNGEE. CDR3 length: 16 residues. CDR3 residues: CASSLTGRSSYNEQFF. The CDR3 nucleotides read TGTGCCAGCAGCCTTACAGGAAGAAGCTCCTACAATGAGCAGTTCTTC.

V is TRBV5-4 and J is TRBJ1-1; the D gene is possibly TRBD1 (5 bases). Germline assignment: CDR1 SGHNT and CDR2 YYREEE (reference sequence). The CDR3 is 16 residues long. V gave up 4 bases and J gave up 11 bases, with 27 bases separating them. The chain's CDR3 is CASSPYSGTALTEAFF. In DNA, the CDR3 is TGTGCCAGCAGCCCCTACTCAGGGACTGCCCTTACAGAGGCTTTCTTT.

The chain carries TRBV19 and TRBJ1-1; 8 positions agree with TRBD1. After removal of 1 base from V and 11 bases from J, the junction contained 12 bases not matched to a gene. This CDR3 spans 15 amino acids. Per the germline V gene, CDR1 is LNHDA and CDR2 is SQIVND (reference sequence). CDR3 sequence: CASSIGGQGLFAAFF. CDR3 DNA: TGTGCCAGTAGTATAGGCGGACAGGGTCTTTTTGCTGCTTTCTTT.

The rearrangement joins TRBV6-6 to TRBJ1-1; tentatively, D is TRBD1 (6 bases). The CDR3 loop spans 14 amino acids. Germline CDR1 MNHNY, CDR2 SVGAGI (reference sequence). Trimming took off 6 bases at V and 3 bases at J, with 14 bases between the two ends. The CDR3 region has the DNA TGTGCCAGCAGCACTAGGGGGTCCGACACTGAAGCTTTCTTT. Its protein is CASSTRGSDTEAFF.

J is TRBJ2-7 and V is TRBV25-1, with a possible D match to TRBD1 (6 bases). Germline V gene sequence: CDR1 MGHDK, CDR2 SYGVNS. Deletions cut 5 bases from V and 1 base from J, with 18 bases between. This CDR3 is 16 amino acids long. In DNA form, the CDR3 reads TGTGCCAGCAGTCCAGGACAGATACTTGTTTCCTACGAGCAGTACTTC. Its translation: CASSPGQILVSYEQYF.

This clone showed up just once. The chain is built from TRBV19 and TRBJ2-3; 7 bases line up with TRBD2. The CDR3 length is 13 residues. Trimming at V came to 5 bases and at J to 5 bases, leaving 4 bases not matched to a gene. Germline V gives CDR1 LNHDA, CDR2 SQIVND (reference sequence). The CDR3 bases are TGTGCCAGTAGTGGCGGGAGCTTAGATACGCAGTATTTT. Encoded protein: CASSGGSLDTQYF.

The genes are TRBV18 and TRBJ2-5; TRBD1 aligns across 7 bases. The junction had 16 bases not matched to a gene; V was cut back by 1 base and J by 5 bases. In germline, CDR1 is KGHSH, CDR2 LQKENI. CDR3 length: 18 residues. Here the CDR3 DNA reads TGTGCCAGCTCACCACGGAAGGGGGCAACCTGGGAAGGGGAGACCCAGTACTTC. It specifies CASSPRKGATWEGETQYF.

This chain connects TRBV5-5 to TRBJ1-4; no definite D call. Germline CDR1 and CDR2: SGHKS and YYEKEE (reference sequence). V lost 0 bases to trimming and J lost 7 bases, with 7 bases between them. This CDR3 has 13 amino acids. The CDR3 here is CASSLGGIEKLFF. CDR3 nucleotides: TGTGCCAGCAGCTTGGGAGGTATTGAAAAACTGTTTTTT.

The V gene is TRBV6-6, the J gene TRBJ1-2; no reliable D call. The V and J ends lost 9 bases and 0 bases respectively, with 17 bases between them. This CDR3 comprises 15 residues. Germline loops: CDR1 MNHNY, CDR2 SVGAGI (reference sequence). This CDR3 reads CASTGGRTSNYGYTF. For the CDR3, the DNA is TGTGCCAGTACGGGAGGCAGAACCTCTAACTATGGCTACACCTTC.

In DNA, the CDR3 is TGTGCCAGCAGCCGGACAGGGATGTACAATGAGCAGTTCTTC. This sequence encodes CASSRTGMYNEQFF. V and J are TRBV27 and TRBJ2-1, with 8 bases lining up with TRBD1. Germline V gene lookup returns CDR1 MNHEY and CDR2 SMNVEV (reference sequence). The V and J ends lost 6 bases and 4 bases, in that order; junction bases with no gene match: 5. The CDR3 is 14 amino acids.

The rearrangement links TRBV5-6 to TRBJ1-4, with 7 bases lining up with TRBD1. The CDR3 runs 15 residues. CDR1 SGHDT and CDR2 YYEEEE come from the germline V gene. The trim removed 4 bases at V and 7 bases at J, leaving 10 bases unmatched. The CDR3 DNA reads TGTGCCAGCAGCCCGATTAAAGACAGGGCTGAAAAACTGTTTTTT. Translated: CASSPIKDRAEKLFF.

This chain links TRBV10-3 with TRBJ2-5; D is perhaps TRBD1 (6 bases). V was cut by 11 bases and J by 5 bases, with 21 bases left in between. This CDR3 has 14 residues. CDR1 ENHRY and CDR2 SYGVKD come from the germline V gene. The CDR3 spells CAAGGNRAVETQYF. The CDR3 DNA reads TGTGCCGCGGGCGGTAACAGGGCCGTCGAGACCCAGTACTTC.

The chain has TRBV9 and TRBJ2-7, with D unclear. CDR3 size: 14 residues. Germline V CDR1 and CDR2: SGDLS, YYNGEE. Trimming cost V 0 bases and J 6 bases, with 13 bases left between them. The CDR3 DNA reads as TGTGCCAGCAGCGTAGGATGGAGTCTCACCGAGCAGTACTTC. Translation: CASSVGWSLTEQYF.

The rearrangement uses TRBV27 and TRBJ1-5, with D possibly TRBD1 on 6 matching bases. The germline V and J ends were trimmed by 2 bases and 6 bases, with 11 bases remaining between them. In germline, CDR1 is MNHEY, CDR2 SMNVEV (reference sequence). CDR3 length: 14 residues. In DNA, the CDR3 is TGTGCCAGCAGTTTAAGGGGGGGAGGTCAGCCCCAGCATTTT. As protein: CASSLRGGGQPQHF.

This rearrangement joins TRBV4-1 to TRBJ2-3, with D maybe TRBD2 (6 bases). Germline CDR1 and CDR2: MGHRA and YSYEKL. CDR3 length: 15 residues. V was clipped by 1 base and J by 3 bases, with 11 bases between them. The CDR3 here is CASSQGGGETDTQYF. In DNA, the CDR3 is TGCGCCAGCAGCCAAGGCGGCGGGGAGACAGATACGCAGTATTTT.